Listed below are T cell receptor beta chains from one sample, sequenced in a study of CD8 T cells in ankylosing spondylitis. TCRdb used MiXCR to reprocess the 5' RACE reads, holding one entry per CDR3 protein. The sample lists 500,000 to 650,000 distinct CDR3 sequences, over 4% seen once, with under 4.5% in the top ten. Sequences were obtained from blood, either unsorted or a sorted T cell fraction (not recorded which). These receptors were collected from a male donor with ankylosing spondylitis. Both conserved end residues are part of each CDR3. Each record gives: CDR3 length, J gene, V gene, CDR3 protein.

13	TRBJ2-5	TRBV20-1	CSARDWSIKTQYF
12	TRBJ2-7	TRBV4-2	CASSQDGWEQYF
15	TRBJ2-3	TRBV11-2	CASSFIAGGPDTQYF
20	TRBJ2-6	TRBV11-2	CASSFYRQGQSFSGANVLTF
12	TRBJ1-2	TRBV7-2	CASSDEGDGYTF
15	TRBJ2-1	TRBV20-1	CSALVRGSSYNEQFF
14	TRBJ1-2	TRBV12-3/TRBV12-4	CASRAGQGNYGYTF
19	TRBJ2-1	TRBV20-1	CSARDPRATTRTIHGEQFF
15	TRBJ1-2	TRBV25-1	CASSVRTGGGYGYTF
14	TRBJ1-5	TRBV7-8	CASTPGQGDQPQHF
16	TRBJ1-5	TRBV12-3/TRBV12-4	CASSLGLWEPDQPQHF
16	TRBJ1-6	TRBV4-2	CASSQEWTGVDSPLHF
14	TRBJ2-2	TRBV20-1	CSATTELNTGELFF
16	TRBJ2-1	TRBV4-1	CASSQEPTRSYNEQFF
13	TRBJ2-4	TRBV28	CASSWGQGNIQYF
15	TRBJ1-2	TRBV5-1	CASGETQPLTYGYTF
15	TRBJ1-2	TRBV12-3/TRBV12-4	CASSFFSALFYGYTF
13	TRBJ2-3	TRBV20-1	CSARERGTDTQYF
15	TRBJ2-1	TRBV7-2	CASSLTPGGPNEQFF
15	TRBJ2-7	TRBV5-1	CASSPDAGRPYEQYF
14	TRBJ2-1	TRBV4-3	CASSQRLDPHEQFF
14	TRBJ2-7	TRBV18	CASSPRQGGHEQYF
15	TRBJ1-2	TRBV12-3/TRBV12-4	CASREKTGVMRGYTF
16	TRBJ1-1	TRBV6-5	CASSFPKGRENTEAFF
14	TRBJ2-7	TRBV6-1	CASKPGPSATEQYF
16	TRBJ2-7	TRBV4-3	CASSQVRTGGRYEQYF
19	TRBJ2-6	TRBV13	CASSQRWSRGPAGANVLTF
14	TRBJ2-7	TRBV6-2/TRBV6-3	CASSHAGKAYEQYF
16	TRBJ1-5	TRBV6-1	CASRPGVGWLRGPQHF
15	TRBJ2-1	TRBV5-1	CASSLGSLGNNEQFF
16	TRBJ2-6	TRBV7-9	CASSKGTNSGANVLTF
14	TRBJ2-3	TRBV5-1	CASSLDSGGDTQYF
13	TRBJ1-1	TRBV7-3	CASSPYKNTEAFF
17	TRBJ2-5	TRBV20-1	CSAYDSLAGGPWETQYF
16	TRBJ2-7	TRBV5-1	CASRVELAGSSYEQYF
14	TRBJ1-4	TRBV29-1	CSASDGGGNEKLFF
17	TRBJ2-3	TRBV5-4	CASSLAAGRRGTDTQYF
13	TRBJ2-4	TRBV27	CATVNLAKNIQYF
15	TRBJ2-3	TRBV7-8	CASSLAGQRTDTQYF
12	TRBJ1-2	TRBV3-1	CASSLAAHGYTF
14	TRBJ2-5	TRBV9	CASQRGSFQETQYF
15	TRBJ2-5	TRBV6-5	CASSYSFGGVETQYF
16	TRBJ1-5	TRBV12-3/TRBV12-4	CASSFFGRTSNQPQHF
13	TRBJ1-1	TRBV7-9	CASSLKRTGEAFF
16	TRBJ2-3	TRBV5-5	CASSPSKPGVADTQYF
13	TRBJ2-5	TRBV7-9	CASSLIWSETQYF
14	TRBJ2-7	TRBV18	CASSAGGKDSGQYF
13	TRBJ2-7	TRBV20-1	CSALGLAAYEQYF
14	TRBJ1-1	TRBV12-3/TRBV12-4	CASSWAGGTTEAFF
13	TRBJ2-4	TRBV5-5	CASCRESKNIQYF
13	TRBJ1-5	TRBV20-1	CSARGSGNQPQHF
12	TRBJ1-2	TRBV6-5	CASSSRAYGYTF
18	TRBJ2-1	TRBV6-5	CASSYRTPGLAGVNEQFF
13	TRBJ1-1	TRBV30	CAYRRQGNTEAFF
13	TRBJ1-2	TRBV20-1	CSALGRANYGYTF
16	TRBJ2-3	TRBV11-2	CASSSTSGTYRDTQYF
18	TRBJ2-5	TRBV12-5	CASGLASPGTISLETQYF
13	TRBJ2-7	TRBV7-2	CASSPSDIYEQYF
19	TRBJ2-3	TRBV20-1	CSALNPGLAGGSSTDTQYF